This T cell receptor beta chain stems from a study of T cell responses to AZD1222 COVID-19 vaccine. Sequencing was performed with immunoSEQ multiplex PCR; in TCRdb, only in-frame clones are kept and a portion is missing. The table shows 150,000 to 160,000 clones, with around 90% occurring only once. Germline trimming cut 5 bases from V and 4 bases from J; bases unmatched to any gene: 7. This CDR3 spans 15 amino acids. Per the germline V gene, CDR1 is MDHEN and CDR2 is SYDVKM. V and J are TRBV28 and TRBJ2-1; 8 bases align to TRBD1. Sequencing was performed on peripheral blood, taken on day 0 of AZD1222 vaccination. This clonotype originated in an adult in good health. CDR3 sequence (DNA): TGTGCCAGCAGTCCCGGACAGGGTCCTTACAATGAGCAGTTCTTC. Translated, it gives CASSPGQGPYNEQFF.